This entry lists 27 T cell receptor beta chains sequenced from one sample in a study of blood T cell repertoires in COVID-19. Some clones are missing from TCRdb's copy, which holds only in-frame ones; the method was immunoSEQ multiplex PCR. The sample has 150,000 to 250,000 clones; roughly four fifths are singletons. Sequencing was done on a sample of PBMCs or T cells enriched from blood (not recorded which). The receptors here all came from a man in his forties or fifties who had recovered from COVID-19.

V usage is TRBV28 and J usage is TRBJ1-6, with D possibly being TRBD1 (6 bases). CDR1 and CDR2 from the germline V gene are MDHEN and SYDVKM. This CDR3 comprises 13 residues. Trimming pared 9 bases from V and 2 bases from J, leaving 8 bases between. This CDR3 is CASRTAYNSPLHF. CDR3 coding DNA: TGTGCCAGTAGGACAGCCTATAATTCACCCCTCCACTTT.

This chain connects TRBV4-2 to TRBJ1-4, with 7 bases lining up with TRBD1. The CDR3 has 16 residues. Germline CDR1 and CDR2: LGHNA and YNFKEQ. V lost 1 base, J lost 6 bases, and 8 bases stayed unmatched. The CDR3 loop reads CASSQGNRGNHEKLFF. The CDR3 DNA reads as TGTGCCAGCAGCCAAGGAAACAGGGGCAATCATGAAAAACTGTTTTTT.

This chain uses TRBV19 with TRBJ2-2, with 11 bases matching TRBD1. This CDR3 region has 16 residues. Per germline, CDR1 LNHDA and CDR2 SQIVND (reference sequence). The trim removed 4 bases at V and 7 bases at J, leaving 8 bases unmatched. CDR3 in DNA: TGTGCCAGTAGTAGATCTGGACAGGGGGCCGGCGGGGAGCTGTTTTTT. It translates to CASSRSGQGAGGELFF.

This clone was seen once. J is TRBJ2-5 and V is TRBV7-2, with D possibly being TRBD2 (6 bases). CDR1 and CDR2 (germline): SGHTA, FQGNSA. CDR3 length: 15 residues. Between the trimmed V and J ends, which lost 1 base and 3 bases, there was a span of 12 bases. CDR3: CASSLGGRREETQYF. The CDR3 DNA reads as TGTGCCAGCAGCTTAGGGGGGAGGCGGGAAGAGACCCAGTACTTC.

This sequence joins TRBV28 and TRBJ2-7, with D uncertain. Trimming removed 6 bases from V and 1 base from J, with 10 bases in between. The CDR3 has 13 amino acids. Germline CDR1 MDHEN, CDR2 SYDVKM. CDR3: CASRSSSSYEQYF. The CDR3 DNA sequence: TGTGCCAGCAGGTCCTCCTCGTCCTACGAGCAGTACTTC.

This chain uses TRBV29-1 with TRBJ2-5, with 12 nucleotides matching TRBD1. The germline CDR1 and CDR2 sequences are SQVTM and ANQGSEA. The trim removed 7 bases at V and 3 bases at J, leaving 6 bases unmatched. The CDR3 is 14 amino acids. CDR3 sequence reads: CSGTGTGGKETQYF. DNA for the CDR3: TGCAGCGGTACCGGGACAGGGGGCAAAGAGACCCAGTACTTC.

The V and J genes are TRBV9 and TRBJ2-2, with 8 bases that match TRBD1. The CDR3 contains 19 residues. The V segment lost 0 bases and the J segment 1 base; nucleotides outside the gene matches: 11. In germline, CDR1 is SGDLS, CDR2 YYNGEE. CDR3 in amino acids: CASSVGETGALQNTGELFF. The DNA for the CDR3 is TGTGCCAGCAGCGTAGGTGAGACAGGGGCCTTACAGAACACCGGGGAGCTGTTTTTT.

This chain's CDR3 is CASSSFVVGNQPQHF. The CDR3 DNA sequence: TGTGCCAGCAGCTCCTTTGTTGTTGGCAATCAGCCCCAGCATTTT. The chain recombines TRBV7-2 with TRBJ1-5, with D uncertain. Germline V lookup: CDR1 SGHTA, CDR2 FQGNSA. V shed 4 bases and J shed 2 bases, with 12 bases lying between them. The CDR3 runs to 15 residues.

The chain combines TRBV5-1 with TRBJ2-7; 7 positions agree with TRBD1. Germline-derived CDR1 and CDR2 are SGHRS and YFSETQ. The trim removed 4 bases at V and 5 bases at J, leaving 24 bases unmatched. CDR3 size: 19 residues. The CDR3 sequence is CASSPWADKLGQLDHEQYF. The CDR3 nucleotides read TGCGCCAGCAGCCCCTGGGCAGACAAATTGGGACAGCTAGACCACGAGCAGTACTTC.

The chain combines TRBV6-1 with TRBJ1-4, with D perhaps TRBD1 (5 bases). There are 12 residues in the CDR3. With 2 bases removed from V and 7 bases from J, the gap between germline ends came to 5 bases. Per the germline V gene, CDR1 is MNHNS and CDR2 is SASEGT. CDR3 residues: CASSERGEKLFF. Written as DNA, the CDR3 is TGTGCCAGCAGTGAAAGGGGTGAAAAACTGTTTTTT.

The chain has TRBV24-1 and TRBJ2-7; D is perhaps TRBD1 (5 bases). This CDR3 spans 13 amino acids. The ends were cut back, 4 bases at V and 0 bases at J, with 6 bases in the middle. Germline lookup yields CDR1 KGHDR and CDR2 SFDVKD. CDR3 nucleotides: TGTGCCACCAGTGACGGACACTCCTACGAGCAGTACTTC. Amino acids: CATSDGHSYEQYF.

The CDR3 sequence is CASSLTTVSNQPQHF. For the CDR3, the DNA is TGTGCCAGCTCCCTGACTACGGTTAGCAATCAGCCCCAGCATTTT. V is TRBV18 and J is TRBJ1-5; D gene ambiguous. CDR3 length equals 15 residues. Germline V CDR1 and CDR2: KGHSH, LQKENI. The V end lost 6 bases, the J end lost 0 bases, and 12 bases lay between the germline ends. The variable domain in full, completed from reference TRBV18 and TRBJ1-5, reads NAGVMQNPRHLVRRRGQEARLRCSPMKGHSHVYWYRQLPEEGLKFMVYLQKENIIDESGMPKERFSAEFPKEGPSILRIQQVVRGDSAAYFCASSLTTVSNQPQHFGDGTRLSIL.

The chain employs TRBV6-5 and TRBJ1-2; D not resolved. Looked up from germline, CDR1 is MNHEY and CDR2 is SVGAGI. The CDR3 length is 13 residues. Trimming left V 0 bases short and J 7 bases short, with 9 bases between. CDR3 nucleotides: TGTGCCAGCAGTTACTCAAACCTCGGTGGCTACACCTTC. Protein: CASSYSNLGGYTF.

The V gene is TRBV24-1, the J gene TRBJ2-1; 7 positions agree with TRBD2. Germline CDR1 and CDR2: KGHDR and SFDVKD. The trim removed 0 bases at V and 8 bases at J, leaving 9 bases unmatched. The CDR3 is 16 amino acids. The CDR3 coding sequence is TGTGCCACCAGTGATTTGCATAACGGGAGCGGGGATGAGCAGTTCTTC. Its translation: CATSDLHNGSGDEQFF.

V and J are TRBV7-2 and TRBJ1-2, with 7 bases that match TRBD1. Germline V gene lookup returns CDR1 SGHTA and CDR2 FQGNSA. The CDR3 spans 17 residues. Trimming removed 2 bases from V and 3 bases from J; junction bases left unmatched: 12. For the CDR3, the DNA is TGTGCCAGCAGCTTATCCATACAGACAGGGATCCACTATGGCTACACCTTC. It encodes CASSLSIQTGIHYGYTF.

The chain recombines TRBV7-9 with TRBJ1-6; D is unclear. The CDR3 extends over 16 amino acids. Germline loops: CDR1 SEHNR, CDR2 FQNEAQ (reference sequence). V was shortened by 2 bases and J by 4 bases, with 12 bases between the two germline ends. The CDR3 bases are TGTGCCAGCAGCTTAATGACATCCGCATATAATTCACCCCTCCACTTT. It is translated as CASSLMTSAYNSPLHF.

This chain's CDR3 is CASSELQISYNEQFF. CDR3 coding DNA: TGTGCCAGCAGTGAGCTCCAGATATCCTACAATGAGCAGTTCTTC. The V call is TRBV2, the J call TRBJ2-1; D remains unclear. V lost 3 bases, J lost 1 base, and 10 bases lay in between. Germline V gene data show CDR1 as SNHLY and CDR2 as FYNNEI. The CDR3 length is 15 residues.

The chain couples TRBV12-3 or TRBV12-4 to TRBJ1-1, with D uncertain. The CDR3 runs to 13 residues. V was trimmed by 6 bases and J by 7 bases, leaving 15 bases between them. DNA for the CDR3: TGTGCCAGCAGCCCCCGTGGGCGGGGTGAAGCTTTCTTT. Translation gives CASSPRGRGEAFF.

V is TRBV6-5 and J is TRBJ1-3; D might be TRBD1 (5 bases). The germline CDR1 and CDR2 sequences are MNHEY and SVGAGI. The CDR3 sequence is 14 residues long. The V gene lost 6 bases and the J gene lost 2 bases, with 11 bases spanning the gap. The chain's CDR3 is CASRARGPGNTIYF. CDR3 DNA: TGTGCCAGCAGGGCAAGGGGTCCTGGAAACACCATATATTTT.

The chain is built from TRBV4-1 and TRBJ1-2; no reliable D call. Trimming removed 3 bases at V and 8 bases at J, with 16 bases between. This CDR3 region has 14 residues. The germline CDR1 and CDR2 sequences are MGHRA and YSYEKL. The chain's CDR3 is CASSQGLRARGYTF. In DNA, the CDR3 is TGCGCCAGCAGCCAGGGTTTGAGGGCGCGGGGCTACACCTTC.

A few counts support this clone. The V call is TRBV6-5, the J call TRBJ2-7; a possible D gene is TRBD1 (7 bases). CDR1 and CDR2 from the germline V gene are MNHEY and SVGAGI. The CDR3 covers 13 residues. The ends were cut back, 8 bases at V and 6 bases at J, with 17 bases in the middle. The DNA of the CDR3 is TGTGCCAGCTGTCAGGGGGAGGTGTCCGAGCAGTACTTC. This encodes CASCQGEVSEQYF.

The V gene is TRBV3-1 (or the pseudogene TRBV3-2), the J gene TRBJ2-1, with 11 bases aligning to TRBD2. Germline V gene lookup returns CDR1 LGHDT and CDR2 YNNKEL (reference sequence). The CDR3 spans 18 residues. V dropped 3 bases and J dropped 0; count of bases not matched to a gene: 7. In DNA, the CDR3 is TGTGCCAGCAGCCACAGGGGACTAGCGGTGAGCTCCTACAATGAGCAGTTCTTC. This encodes CASSHRGLAVSSYNEQFF.

CDR3 amino acids: CASSPAPGQGYTDTQYF. CDR3 nucleotides: TGTGCCAGTAGCCCAGCCCCGGGACAGGGGTACACAGATACGCAGTATTTT. This chain connects TRBV19 to TRBJ2-3, with TRBD1 matching over 10 bases. Germline V gene data show CDR1 as LNHDA and CDR2 as SQIVND (reference sequence). There are 17 residues in the CDR3. V was pared by 6 bases and J by 2 bases, with 11 bases of the junction left unmatched.

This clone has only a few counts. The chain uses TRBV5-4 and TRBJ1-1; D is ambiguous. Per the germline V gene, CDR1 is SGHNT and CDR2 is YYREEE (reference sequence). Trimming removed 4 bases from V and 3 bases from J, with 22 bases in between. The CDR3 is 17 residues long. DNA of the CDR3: TGTGCCAGCAGCCCTCGCCCGGGGAGGGAAAGGGACACTGAAGCTTTCTTT. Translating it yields CASSPRPGRERDTEAFF.

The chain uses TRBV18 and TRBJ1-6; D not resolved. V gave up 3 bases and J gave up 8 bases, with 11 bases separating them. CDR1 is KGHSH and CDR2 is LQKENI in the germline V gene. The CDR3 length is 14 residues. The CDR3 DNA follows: TGTGCCAGCTCACCCAATCCCGGTTATTCACCCCTCCACTTT. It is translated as CASSPNPGYSPLHF.

CDR3 sequence reads: CASSEGTGYSNQPQHF. The CDR3 bases are TGTGCCAGCAGTGAAGGGACAGGATATAGCAATCAGCCCCAGCATTTT. The chain joins TRBV6-1 to TRBJ1-5, with 7 bases identical to TRBD1. The CDR3 runs 16 residues. Trimming removed 1 base from V and 0 bases from J; junction bases left unmatched: 3. Germline lookup yields CDR1 MNHNS and CDR2 SASEGT.

The CDR3 coding sequence is TGTGCCAGCTCCACTGGGGGAGGTAGCTATGGCTACACCTTC. As protein: CASSTGGGSYGYTF. The chain employs TRBV5-8 and TRBJ1-2; D might be TRBD1 (5 bases). The ends were cut back, 7 bases at V and 4 bases at J, with 17 bases in the middle. Germline loops: CDR1 SGHTS, CDR2 YDEGEE. The length of the CDR3 is 14 residues.